One and the same sample provided the 3 T cell receptor beta chains below, sequenced in a study of radiation and T cells in renal cell carcinoma. As to time point: blood 4 weeks post-SBRT, at nephrectomy. Documented treatment: 15 Gy SBRT to primary tumor, nephrectomy 4 weeks later. Sequencing was performed with immunoSEQ multiplex PCR; in TCRdb, only in-frame clones are kept and a portion is missing. Altogether about 86,000 clones are present, approximately 86% being singletons, with the ten largest covering 9.4%. The sequences come from blood, collected from a patient whose treatment included radiotherapy and nephrectomy. The source of these receptors is a man aged 45 to 65 with renal cell carcinoma.

The rearrangement joins TRBV6-5 to TRBJ2-7, with unresolved D. The germline V and J ends were trimmed by 5 bases and 2 bases, with 10 bases remaining between them. From germline, CDR1 is MNHEY and CDR2 SVGAGI. The CDR3 is 13 amino acids. The CDR3: CASSRTATYEQYF. In DNA, the CDR3 is TGTGCCAGCAGTCGAACCGCCACCTACGAGCAGTACTTC.

V gene TRBV2 combines with J gene TRBJ1-6; 8 nucleotides match TRBD1. The CDR3 is made up of 14 amino acids. V shed 5 bases and J 10 bases; nucleotides not matched to a gene: 7. Per the germline V gene, CDR1 is SNHLY and CDR2 is FYNNEI. The CDR3: CASSPDRGRSPLHF. The CDR3 DNA is TGTGCCAGCAGTCCAGACAGGGGAAGGTCACCCCTCCACTTT.

V gene TRBV11-2 combines with J gene TRBJ2-3; D is unclear. The CDR3 has 15 residues. Trimming pared 0 bases from V and 5 bases from J, leaving 12 bases between. CDR1 and CDR2 from the germline V gene are SGHAT and FQNNGV. The CDR3 region has the DNA TGTGCCAGCAGCTTAGATCCTAGGCCAGAAGATACGCAGTATTTT. Its translation is CASSLDPRPEDTQYF.